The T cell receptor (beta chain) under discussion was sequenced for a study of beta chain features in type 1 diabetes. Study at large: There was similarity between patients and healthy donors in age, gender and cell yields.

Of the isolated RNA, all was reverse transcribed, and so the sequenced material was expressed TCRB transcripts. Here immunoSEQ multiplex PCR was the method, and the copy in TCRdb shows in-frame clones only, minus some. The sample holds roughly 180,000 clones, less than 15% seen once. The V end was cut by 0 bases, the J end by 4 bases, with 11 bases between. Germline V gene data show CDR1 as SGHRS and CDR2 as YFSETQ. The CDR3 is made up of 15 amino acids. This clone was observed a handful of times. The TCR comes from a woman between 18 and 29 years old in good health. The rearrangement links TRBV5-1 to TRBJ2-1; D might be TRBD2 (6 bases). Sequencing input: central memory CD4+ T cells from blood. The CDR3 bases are TGCGCCAGCAGCTTGGTTAATAGCGGTTACAATGAGCAGTTCTTC. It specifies CASSLVNSGYNEQFF.